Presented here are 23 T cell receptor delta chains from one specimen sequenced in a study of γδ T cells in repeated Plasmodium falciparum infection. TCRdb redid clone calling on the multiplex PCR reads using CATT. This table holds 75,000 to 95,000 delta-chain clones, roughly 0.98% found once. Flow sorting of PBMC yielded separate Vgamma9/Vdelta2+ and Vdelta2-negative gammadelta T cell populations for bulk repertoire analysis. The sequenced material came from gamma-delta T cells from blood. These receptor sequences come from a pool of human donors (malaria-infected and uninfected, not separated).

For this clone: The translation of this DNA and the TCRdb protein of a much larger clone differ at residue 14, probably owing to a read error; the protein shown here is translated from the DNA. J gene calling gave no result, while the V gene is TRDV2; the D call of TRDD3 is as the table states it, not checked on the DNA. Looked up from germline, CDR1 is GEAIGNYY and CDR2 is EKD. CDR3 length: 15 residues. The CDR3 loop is CACRTGGYHTDKLTF. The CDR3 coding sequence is TGTGCCTGTCGTACTGGGGGATACCACACCGATAAACTCACCTTT.

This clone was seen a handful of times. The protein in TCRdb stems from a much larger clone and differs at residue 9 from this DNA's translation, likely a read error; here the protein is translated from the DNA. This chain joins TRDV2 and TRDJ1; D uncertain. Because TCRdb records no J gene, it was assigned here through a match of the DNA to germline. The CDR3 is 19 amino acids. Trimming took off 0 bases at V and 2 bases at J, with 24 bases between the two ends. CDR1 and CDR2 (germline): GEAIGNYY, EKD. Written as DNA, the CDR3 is TGTGCCTGTGACACCGAATTTGGCAGGGTCAACAAGAGGACCGATAAACTCATCTTT. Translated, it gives CACDTEFGRVNKRTDKLIF.

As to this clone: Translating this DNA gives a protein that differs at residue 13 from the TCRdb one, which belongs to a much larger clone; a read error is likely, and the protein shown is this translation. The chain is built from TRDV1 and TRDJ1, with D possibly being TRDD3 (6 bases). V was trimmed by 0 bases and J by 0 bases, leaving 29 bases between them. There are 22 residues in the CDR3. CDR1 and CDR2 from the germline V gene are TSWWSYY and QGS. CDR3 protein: CALGELDGGNYWENPHTDKLIF. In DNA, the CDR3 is TGTGCTCTTGGGGAACTAGATGGAGGGAACTACTGGGAGAATCCGCACACCGATAAACTCATCTTT.

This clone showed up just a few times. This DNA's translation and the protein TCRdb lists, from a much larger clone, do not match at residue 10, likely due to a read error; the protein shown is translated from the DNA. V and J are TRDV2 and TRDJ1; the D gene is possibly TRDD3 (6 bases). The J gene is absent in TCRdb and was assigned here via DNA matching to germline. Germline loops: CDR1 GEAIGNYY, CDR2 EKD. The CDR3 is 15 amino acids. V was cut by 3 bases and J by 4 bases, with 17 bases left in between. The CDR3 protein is CACDAGDPKGDKLIF. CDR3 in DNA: TGTGCCTGTGACGCTGGGGACCCCAAGGGCGATAAACTCATCTTT.

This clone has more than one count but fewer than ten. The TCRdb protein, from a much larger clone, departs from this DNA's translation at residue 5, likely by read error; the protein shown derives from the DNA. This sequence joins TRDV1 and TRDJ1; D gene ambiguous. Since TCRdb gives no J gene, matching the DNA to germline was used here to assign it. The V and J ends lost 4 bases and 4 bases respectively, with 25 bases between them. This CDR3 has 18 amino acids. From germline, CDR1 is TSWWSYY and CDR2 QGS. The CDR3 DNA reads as TGTGCTCTTGGGGGTCGAAGGAGCTGGACACCTATAATCGATAAACTCATCTTT. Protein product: CALGGRRSWTPIIDKLIF.

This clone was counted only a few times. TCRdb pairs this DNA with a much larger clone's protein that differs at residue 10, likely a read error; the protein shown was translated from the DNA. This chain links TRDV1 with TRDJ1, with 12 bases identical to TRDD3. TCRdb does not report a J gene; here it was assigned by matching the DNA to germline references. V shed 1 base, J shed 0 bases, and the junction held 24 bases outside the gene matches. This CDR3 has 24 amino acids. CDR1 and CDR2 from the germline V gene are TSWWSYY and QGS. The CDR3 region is CALGERAVRDLGLLGDTYTDKLIF. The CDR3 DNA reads TGTGCTCTTGGGGAACGGGCGGTAAGGGACCTAGGCCTACTGGGGGATACTTACACCGATAAACTCATCTTT.

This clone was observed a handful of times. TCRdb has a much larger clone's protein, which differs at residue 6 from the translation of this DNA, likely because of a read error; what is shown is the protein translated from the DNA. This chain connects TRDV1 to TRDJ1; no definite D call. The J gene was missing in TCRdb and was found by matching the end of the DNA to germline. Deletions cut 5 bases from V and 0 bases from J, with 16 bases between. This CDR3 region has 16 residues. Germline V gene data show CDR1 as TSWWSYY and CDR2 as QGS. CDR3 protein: CALGIGQPAYTDKLIF. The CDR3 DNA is TGTGCTCTTGGGATCGGACAGCCCGCATACACCGATAAACTCATCTTT.

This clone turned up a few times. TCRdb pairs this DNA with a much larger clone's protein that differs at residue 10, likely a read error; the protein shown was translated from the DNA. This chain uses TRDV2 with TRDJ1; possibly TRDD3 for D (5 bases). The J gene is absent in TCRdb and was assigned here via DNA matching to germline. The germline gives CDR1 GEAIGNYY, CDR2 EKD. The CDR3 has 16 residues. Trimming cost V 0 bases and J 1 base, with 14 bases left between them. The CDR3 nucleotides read TGTGCCTGTGACACCGTGGGGACCTCCTGCACCGATAAACTCATCTTT. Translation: CACDTVGTSCTDKLIF.

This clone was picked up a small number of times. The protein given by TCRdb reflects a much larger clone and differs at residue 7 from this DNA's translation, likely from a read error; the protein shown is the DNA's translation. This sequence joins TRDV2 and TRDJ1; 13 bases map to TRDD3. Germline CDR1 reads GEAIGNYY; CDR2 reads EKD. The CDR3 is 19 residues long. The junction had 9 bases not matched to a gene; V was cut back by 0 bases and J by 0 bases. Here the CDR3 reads CACDTVLLGDTKYTDKLIF. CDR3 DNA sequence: TGTGCCTGTGACACCGTGTTACTGGGGGATACGAAATACACCGATAAACTCATCTTT.

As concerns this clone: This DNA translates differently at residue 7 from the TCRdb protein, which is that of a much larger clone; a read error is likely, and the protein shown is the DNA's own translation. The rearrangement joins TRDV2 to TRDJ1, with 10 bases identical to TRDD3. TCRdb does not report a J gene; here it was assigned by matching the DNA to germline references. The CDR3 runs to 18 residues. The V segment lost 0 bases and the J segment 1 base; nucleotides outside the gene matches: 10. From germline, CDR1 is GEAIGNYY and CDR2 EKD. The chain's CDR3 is CACDTATLGDSSTDKLIF. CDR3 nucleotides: TGTGCCTGTGACACCGCTACGCTGGGGGATAGTAGCACCGATAAACTCATCTTT.

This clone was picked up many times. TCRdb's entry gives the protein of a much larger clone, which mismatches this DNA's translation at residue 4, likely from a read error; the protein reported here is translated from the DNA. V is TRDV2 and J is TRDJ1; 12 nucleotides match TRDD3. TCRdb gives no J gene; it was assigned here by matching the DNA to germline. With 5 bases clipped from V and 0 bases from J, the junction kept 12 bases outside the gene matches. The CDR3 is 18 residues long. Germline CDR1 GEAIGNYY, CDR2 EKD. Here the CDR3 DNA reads TGTGCCTGTGGCCGCTGCGTACTGGGGGATACTTACACCGATAAACTCATCTTT. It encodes CACGRCVLGDTYTDKLIF.

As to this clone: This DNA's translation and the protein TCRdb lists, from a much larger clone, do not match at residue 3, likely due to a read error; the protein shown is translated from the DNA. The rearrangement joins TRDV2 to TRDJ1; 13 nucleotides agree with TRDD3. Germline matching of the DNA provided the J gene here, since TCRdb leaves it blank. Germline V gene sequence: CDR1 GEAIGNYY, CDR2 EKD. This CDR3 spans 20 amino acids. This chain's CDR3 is CAYDTVPTTGGYGYTDKLIF. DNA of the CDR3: TGTGCCTATGACACCGTTCCCACAACTGGGGGATACGGGTACACCGATAAACTCATCTTT.

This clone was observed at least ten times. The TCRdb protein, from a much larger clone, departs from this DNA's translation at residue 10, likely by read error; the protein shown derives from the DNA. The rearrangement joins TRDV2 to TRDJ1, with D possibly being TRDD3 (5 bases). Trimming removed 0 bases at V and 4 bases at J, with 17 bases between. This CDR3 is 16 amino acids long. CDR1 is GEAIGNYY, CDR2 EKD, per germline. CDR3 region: CACDTGVRGWVDKLIF. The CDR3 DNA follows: TGTGCCTGTGACACCGGGGTACGGGGGTGGGTCGATAAACTCATCTTT.

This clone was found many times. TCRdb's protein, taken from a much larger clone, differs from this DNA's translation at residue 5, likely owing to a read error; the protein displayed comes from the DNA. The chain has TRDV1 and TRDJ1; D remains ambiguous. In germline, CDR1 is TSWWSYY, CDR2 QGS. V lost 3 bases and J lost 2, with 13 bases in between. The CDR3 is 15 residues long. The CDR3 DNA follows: TGTGCTCTTGGGGAGCCGATCCGGGTTACCGATAAACTCATCTTT. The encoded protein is CALGEPIRVTDKLIF.

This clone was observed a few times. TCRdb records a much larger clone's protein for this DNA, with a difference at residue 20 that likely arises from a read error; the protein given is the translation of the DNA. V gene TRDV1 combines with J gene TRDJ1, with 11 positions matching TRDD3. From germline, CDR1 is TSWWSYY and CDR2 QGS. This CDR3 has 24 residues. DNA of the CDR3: TGTGCTCTTGGGGAACCACCGTTATTCTGGCCCTGTGCTGGGGGATACTCATACACCGGTAAACTCATCTTT. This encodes CALGEPPLFWPCAGGYSYTGKLIF.

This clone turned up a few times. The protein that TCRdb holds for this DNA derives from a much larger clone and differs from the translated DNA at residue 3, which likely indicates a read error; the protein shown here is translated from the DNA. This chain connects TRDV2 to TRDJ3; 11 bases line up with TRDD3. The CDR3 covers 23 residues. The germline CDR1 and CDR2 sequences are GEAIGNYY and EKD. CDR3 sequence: CAYDPLVEMVKLGDTRDTRQMFF. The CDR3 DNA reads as TGTGCCTATGACCCCCTTGTGGAGATGGTGAAGCTGGGGGATACCCGGGACACCCGACAGATGTTTTTC.

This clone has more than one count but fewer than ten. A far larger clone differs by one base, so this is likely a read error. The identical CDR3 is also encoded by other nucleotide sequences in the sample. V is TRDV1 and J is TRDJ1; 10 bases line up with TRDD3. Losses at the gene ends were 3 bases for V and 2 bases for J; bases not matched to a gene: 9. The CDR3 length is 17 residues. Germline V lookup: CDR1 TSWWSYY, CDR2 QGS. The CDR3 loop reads CALGERPGWGITDKLIF. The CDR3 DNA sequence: TGTGCTCTTGGGGAGCGCCCGGGCTGGGGGATAACCGATAAACTCATCTTT.

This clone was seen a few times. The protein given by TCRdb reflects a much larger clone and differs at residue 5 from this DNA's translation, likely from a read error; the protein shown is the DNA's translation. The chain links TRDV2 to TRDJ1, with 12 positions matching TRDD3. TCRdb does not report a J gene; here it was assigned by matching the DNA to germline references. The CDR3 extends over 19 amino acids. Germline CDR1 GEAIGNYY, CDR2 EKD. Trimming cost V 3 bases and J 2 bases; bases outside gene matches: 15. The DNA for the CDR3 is TGTGCCTGTGACGCCGTCCGACTGGGGGATACACGTCGGACCGATAAACTCATCTTT. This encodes CACDAVRLGDTRRTDKLIF.

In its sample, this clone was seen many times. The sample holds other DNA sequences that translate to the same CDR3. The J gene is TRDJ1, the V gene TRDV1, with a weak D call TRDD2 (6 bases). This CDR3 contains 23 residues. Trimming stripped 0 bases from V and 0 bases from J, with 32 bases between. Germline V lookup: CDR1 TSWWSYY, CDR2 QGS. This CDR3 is CALGELPLLRGGWDSAYTDKLIF. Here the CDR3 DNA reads TGTGCTCTTGGGGAACTTCCACTCCTACGAGGGGGGTGGGATTCAGCGTACACCGATAAACTCATCTTT.

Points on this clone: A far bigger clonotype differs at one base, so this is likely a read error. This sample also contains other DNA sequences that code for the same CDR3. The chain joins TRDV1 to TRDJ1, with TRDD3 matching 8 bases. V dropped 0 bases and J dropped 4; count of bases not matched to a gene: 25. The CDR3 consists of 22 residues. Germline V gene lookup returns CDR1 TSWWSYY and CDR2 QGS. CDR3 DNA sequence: TGTGCTCTTGGGGAACTATTTACCTATACCACGAAAGACTGGGGGTTAGGCGATAAACTCATCTTT. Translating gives CALGELFTYTTKDWGLGDKLIF.

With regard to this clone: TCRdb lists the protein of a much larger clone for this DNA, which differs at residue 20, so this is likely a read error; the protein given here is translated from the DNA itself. CDR3: CALGPQTAGLLPTVLGDTICSWDTRQMFF. CDR3 bases: TGTGCTCTTGGGCCACAGACCGCCGGCCTTCTTCCCACCGTACTGGGGGATACGATTTGCTCCTGGGACACCCGACAGATGTTTTTC. The chain recombines TRDV1 with TRDJ3; 13 bases fit TRDD3. The V and J ends lost 5 bases and 0 bases, in that order; junction bases with no gene match: 34. This CDR3 has 29 amino acids. Germline V gives CDR1 TSWWSYY, CDR2 QGS.

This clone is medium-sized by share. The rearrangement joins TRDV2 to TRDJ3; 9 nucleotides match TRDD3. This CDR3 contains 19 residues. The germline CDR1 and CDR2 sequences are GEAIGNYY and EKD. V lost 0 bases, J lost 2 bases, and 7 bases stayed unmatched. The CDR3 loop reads CACDTFRWGITWDTRQMFF. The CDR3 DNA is TGTGCCTGTGACACCTTCCGGTGGGGGATAACCTGGGACACCCGACAGATGTTTTTC.

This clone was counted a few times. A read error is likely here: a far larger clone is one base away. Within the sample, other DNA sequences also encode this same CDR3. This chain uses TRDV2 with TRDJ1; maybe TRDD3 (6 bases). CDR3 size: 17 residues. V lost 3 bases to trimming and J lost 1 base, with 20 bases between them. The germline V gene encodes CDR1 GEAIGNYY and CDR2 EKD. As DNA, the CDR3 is TGTGCCTGTGACCCACTGGGAGGGCCTCACTCCACCGATAAACTCATCTTT. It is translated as CACDPLGGPHSTDKLIF.